The entry that follows covers one T cell receptor beta chain sequence. The data derive from a study of technical replicates of blood from several donors. Sequencing used immunoSEQ multiplex PCR; TCRdb keeps in-frame clones, though not all of them. Found here are tens of thousands of clones, around 96% of them singletons; the top ten hold over 0.25%. Germline lookup yields CDR1 SGHVS and CDR2 FNYEAQ. V was shortened by 1 base and J by 5 bases, with 8 bases between the two germline ends. The CDR3 is 14 amino acids. The clonotype originates from a human donor in good health. The V gene is TRBV7-6, the J gene TRBJ2-2; D is undetermined. The specimen sequenced was T cells isolated from PBMCs. The CDR3 region is CASSLGRKTGELFF. In nucleotides, the CDR3 is TGTGCCAGCAGCTTAGGCAGAAAAACCGGGGAGCTGTTTTTT. The complete variable domain, with remaining parts taken from reference TRBV7-6 and TRBJ2-2, reads GAGVSQSPRYKVTKRGQDVALRCDPISGHVSLYWYRQALGQGPEFLTYFNYEAQQDKSGLPNDRFSAERPEGSISTLTIQRTEQRDSAMYRCASSLGRKTGELFFGEGSRLTVL.